These 30 T cell receptor beta chains were sequenced from one sample in a study of cytomegalovirus exposure and HLA in healthy donors. Primers for the PCR totalled 60 Vbeta and 13 Jbeta. Profiled with immunoSEQ multiplex PCR; TCRdb holds only in-frame clones, not every one. The repertoire holds 100,000 to 120,000 clones, with roughly 86% as singletons. Source material: PBMCs. The receptors originated from a man between 35 and 55 years old in good health and CMV-seronegative.

This clone has more than one count but fewer than ten. The J gene is TRBJ2-5, the V gene TRBV30; TRBD1 aligns across 8 bases. The CDR3 totals 17 residues. The germline CDR1 and CDR2 sequences are GTSNPN and SVGIG (reference sequence). V was clipped by 0 bases and J by 5 bases; unmatched bases: 14. The CDR3 protein is CAWSVYSRDRSAETQYF. The CDR3 DNA sequence: TGTGCCTGGAGTGTTTACTCCCGGGACAGGTCGGCGGAGACCCAGTACTTC.

The chain employs TRBV15 and TRBJ2-7; 9 bases are shared with TRBD1. The CDR3 is 16 amino acids. Unmatched junction bases numbered 13, after V lost 3 bases and J lost 7 bases. The germline CDR1 and CDR2 sequences are LNHNV and YYDKDF (reference sequence). CDR3 region: CATSRLGQGSSGEQYF. Written as DNA, the CDR3 is TGTGCCACCAGCAGGCTAGGACAGGGGTCTTCGGGGGAGCAGTACTTC.

This rearrangement joins TRBV20-1 to TRBJ2-3; unclear D gene. The CDR3 consists of 8 residues. The germline V gene has CDR1 DFQATT and CDR2 SNEGSKA (reference sequence). V dropped 3 bases and J dropped 12 bases, with 4 bases sitting between them. In DNA form, the CDR3 reads TGCAGTGCTAGTGGCCAGTATTTT. Translating it yields CSASGQYF.

The chain uses TRBV5-6 and TRBJ1-2; D gene unclear. Germline values: CDR1 SGHDT, CDR2 YYEEEE. The CDR3 covers 15 residues. V shed 4 bases and J shed 3 bases, with 16 bases lying between them. CDR3: CASSLTKAGDYGYTF. In nucleotides, the CDR3 is TGTGCCAGCAGCCTGACTAAGGCAGGCGACTATGGCTACACCTTC.

This sequence joins TRBV19 and TRBJ1-1, with 7 nucleotides matching TRBD1. There are 16 residues in the CDR3. CDR1 is LNHDA and CDR2 is SQIVND in the germline V gene (reference sequence). The ends lost 3 bases at V and 1 base at J; junction bases unmatched: 8. CDR3 sequence: CASSIEGQRPNTEAFF. Here the CDR3 DNA reads TGTGCCAGTAGTATTGAGGGACAGCGCCCGAACACTGAAGCTTTCTTT.

The gene calls are TRBV7-2 and TRBJ1-5, with 7 bases fitting TRBD1. CDR1 is SGHTA, CDR2 FQGNSA, per germline. The V and J ends lost 4 bases and 3 bases, in that order; junction bases with no gene match: 9. This CDR3 is 16 amino acids long. The CDR3 sequence is CASSSATGPLNQPQHF. CDR3 bases: TGTGCCAGCAGCTCCGCGACAGGGCCTCTCAATCAGCCCCAGCATTTT.

The chain couples TRBV30 to TRBJ1-2, with D perhaps TRBD1 (6 bases). Germline loops: CDR1 GTSNPN, CDR2 SVGIG (reference sequence). The V end was cut by 5 bases, the J end by 8 bases, with 9 bases between. The CDR3 sequence is 10 residues long. As DNA, the CDR3 is TGTGCCTGGGGACAGTCCGGCTACACCTTC. Amino acids: CAWGQSGYTF.

As regards this clone: Other nucleotide sequences in the sample specify the same CDR3. CDR3 DNA: TGCAGCGTTGTCGGCGGGGGGGAGACCCAGTACTTC. It codes for CSVVGGGETQYF. The gene calls are TRBV29-1 and TRBJ2-5; 8 bases fit TRBD2. This CDR3 is 12 amino acids long. V shed 4 bases, J shed 5 bases, and the junction held 3 bases outside the gene matches. From germline, CDR1 is SQVTM and CDR2 ANQGSEA.

The chain is built from TRBV6-1 and TRBJ2-1; 8 bases agree with TRBD1. Unmatched junction bases numbered 9, after V lost 7 bases and J lost 4 bases. Germline V gives CDR1 MNHNS, CDR2 SASEGT. The CDR3 consists of 15 residues. The CDR3 region is CASTQNRGNYNEQFF. CDR3 sequence (DNA): TGTGCCAGCACTCAAAACAGGGGGAATTACAATGAGCAGTTCTTC.

In this sample, this clone turned up once. The V call is TRBV5-1, the J call TRBJ2-1; possible D gene TRBD2, 6 bases. The ends were cut back, 0 bases at V and 1 base at J, with 8 bases in the middle. CDR3 length: 15 amino acids. CDR1 and CDR2 (germline): SGHRS, YFSETQ. The CDR3 protein is CASSLDGGSYNEQFF. The CDR3 coding sequence is TGCGCCAGCAGCTTGGATGGAGGGTCCTACAATGAGCAGTTCTTC. The full variable domain, in which reference TRBV5-1 and TRBJ2-1 provide the parts outside the CDR3, is KAGVTQTPRYLIKTRGQQVTLSCSPISGHRSVSWYQQTPGQGLQFLFEYFSETQRNKGNFPGRFSGRQFSNSRSEMNVSTLELGDSALYLCASSLDGGSYNEQFFGPGTRLTVL.

This chain uses TRBV5-1 with TRBJ2-5, with a possible D match to TRBD2 (7 bases). CDR3 length: 15 amino acids. Germline CDR1 SGHRS, CDR2 YFSETQ. The V end was cut by 0 bases, the J end by 3 bases, with 12 bases between. This chain's CDR3 is CASSLGSGGKETQYF. The CDR3 region has the DNA TGCGCCAGCAGCTTGGGGTCGGGGGGCAAAGAGACCCAGTACTTC.

The CDR3 DNA follows: TGTGCCAGCCGACCCAGGGTTCTGGATCAGCCCCAGCATTTT. It specifies CASRPRVLDQPQHF. V is TRBV6-6 and J is TRBJ1-5, with a tentative D call TRBD1 (5 bases). This CDR3 has 14 amino acids. The V gene's germline CDR1 is MNHNY and CDR2 SVGAGI (reference sequence). V gave up 8 bases and J gave up 5 bases, with 16 bases separating them.

This rearrangement joins TRBV5-1 to TRBJ2-5; possible D gene TRBD1, 8 bases. Germline V lookup: CDR1 SGHRS, CDR2 YFSETQ. This CDR3 has 15 residues. Trimming shortened V by 3 bases and J by 5 bases, and 17 bases separated the two germline ends. The CDR3 region has the DNA TGCGCCAGCAGCTCTTACAGGGGGGGTAAGGAGACCCAGTACTTC. Translating gives CASSSYRGGKETQYF.

This chain links TRBV5-1 with TRBJ2-3; no clear D. Per germline, CDR1 SGHRS and CDR2 YFSETQ. The V end was cut by 1 base, the J end by 0 bases, with 15 bases between. This CDR3 contains 17 residues. This CDR3 reads CASSLSLTGSSTDTQYF. CDR3 sequence (DNA): TGCGCCAGCAGCTTGTCCCTTACGGGTTCGAGCACAGATACGCAGTATTTT.

The chain combines TRBV6-5 with TRBJ1-1; D not resolved. CDR1 is MNHEY, CDR2 SVGAGI, per germline. Trimming stripped 6 bases from V and 8 bases from J, with 19 bases between. The CDR3 has 14 residues. CDR3 DNA: TGTGCCAGCAGGCGCTCGGGAACAAGAATCGAAGCTTTCTTT. This gives the protein CASRRSGTRIEAFF.

This clone was recorded once. V gene TRBV7-9 combines with J gene TRBJ2-5; D gene uncertain. This CDR3 has 12 residues. The germline CDR1 and CDR2 sequences are SEHNR and FQNEAQ (reference sequence). V lost 6 bases to trimming and J lost 7 bases, with 12 bases between them. The CDR3 is CASSHPIGTQYF. The CDR3 nucleotides read TGTGCCAGCAGTCACCCAATCGGGACCCAGTACTTC.

The rearrangement uses TRBV30 and TRBJ1-1; no definite D call. V dropped 5 bases and J dropped 0 bases, with 10 bases sitting between them. The CDR3 extends over 13 amino acids. The germline gives CDR1 GTSNPN, CDR2 SVGIG (reference sequence). In DNA form, the CDR3 reads TGTGCCTGGGAACAGAACATGAACACTGAAGCTTTCTTT. Its translation: CAWEQNMNTEAFF.

The V call is TRBV5-1, the J call TRBJ2-4; D may be TRBD1 (5 bases). There are 15 residues in the CDR3. Germline V gene sequence: CDR1 SGHRS, CDR2 YFSETQ. The V end lost 2 bases, the J end lost 0 bases, and 9 bases lay between the germline ends. The CDR3 loop is CASSFSTVAKNIQYF. CDR3 bases: TGCGCCAGCAGCTTTTCGACAGTAGCCAAAAACATTCAGTACTTC.

This clone was counted once. V usage is TRBV7-2 and J usage is TRBJ1-3; 7 bases line up with TRBD1. The CDR3 has 15 residues. Germline CDR1 reads SGHTA; CDR2 reads FQGNSA. J gave up 7 bases and V 0 bases, and 6 bases lay outside the gene matches. This chain's CDR3 is CASSLAGGRGNTIYF. Here the CDR3 DNA reads TGTGCCAGCAGCTTAGCAGGGGGCAGGGGGAACACCATATATTTT.

The V gene is TRBV4-3, the J gene TRBJ1-1; 7 bases line up with TRBD1. V shed 1 base, J shed 6 bases, and the junction held 8 bases outside the gene matches. In germline, CDR1 is LGHNA, CDR2 YSLEER. There are 15 residues in the CDR3. The CDR3 nucleotides are TGCGCCAGCAGCCAAGGGGGACAGAAGGTCGCTGAAGCTTTCTTT. Protein sequence: CASSQGGQKVAEAFF.

V usage is TRBV7-3 and J usage is TRBJ2-2; 7 nucleotides line up with TRBD1. CDR1 and CDR2 from the germline V gene are SGHTA and FQGTGA. Trimming at V came to 3 bases and at J to 5 bases, leaving 3 bases not matched to a gene. The CDR3 has 14 amino acids. CDR3 DNA: TGTGCCAGCAGCTTGACAGGGAGAACCGGGGAGCTGTTTTTT. As protein: CASSLTGRTGELFF.

The chain is built from TRBV6-6 and TRBJ2-3, with TRBD2 as a possible D gene (5 bases). V was clipped by 8 bases and J by 3 bases, with 12 bases between them. The CDR3 contains 13 residues. Germline loops: CDR1 MNHNY, CDR2 SVGAGI (reference sequence). The CDR3 coding sequence is TGTGCCAGCCGAGGGTTCGAGACAGATACGCAGTATTTT. It translates to CASRGFETDTQYF.

The gene calls are TRBV4-2 and TRBJ1-1, with no clear D. Between the trimmed V and J ends, which lost 3 bases and 1 base, there was a span of 9 bases. The CDR3 contains 14 residues. CDR1 is LGHNA, CDR2 YNFKEQ, per germline. For the CDR3, the DNA is TGTGCCAGCAGCCAGAGGCGGGAGAACACTGAAGCTTTCTTT. Translating gives CASSQRRENTEAFF.

This rearrangement joins TRBV6-1 to TRBJ1-3, with TRBD1 matching over 11 bases. J gave up 2 bases and V 6 bases, and 3 bases lay outside the gene matches. The CDR3 length is 15 residues. Germline values: CDR1 MNHNS, CDR2 SASEGT. DNA of the CDR3: TGTGCCAGCAGCGGACAGGGGGCGGCTGGAAACACCATATATTTT. It codes for CASSGQGAAGNTIYF.

V is TRBV13 and J is TRBJ1-6; a weak D match, TRBD1 (5 bases). Trimming shortened V by 2 bases and J by 7 bases, and 6 bases separated the two germline ends. The CDR3 spans 13 residues. From germline, CDR1 is PRHDT and CDR2 FYEKMQ (reference sequence). As DNA, the CDR3 is TGTGCCAGCAGCTTATACAGGAATTCACCCCTCCACTTT. Residues: CASSLYRNSPLHF.

This clone appeared a few times. CDR3 sequence (DNA): TGCGCCAGCAGCCAAGGGACAGGTTTAGGAGTCGATGAGCAGTTCTTC. Encoded protein: CASSQGTGLGVDEQFF. This rearrangement joins TRBV4-1 to TRBJ2-1; 7 nucleotides agree with TRBD1. Germline V lookup: CDR1 MGHRA, CDR2 YSYEKL. The CDR3 length is 16 residues. With 1 base clipped from V and 8 bases from J, the junction kept 11 bases outside the gene matches.

The chain joins TRBV2 to TRBJ1-2, with D perhaps matching TRBD1 (5 bases). The CDR3 covers 13 residues. The germline V gene encodes CDR1 SNHLY and CDR2 FYNNEI. The ends were cut back, 7 bases at V and 2 bases at J, with 11 bases in the middle. CDR3 region: CASKSQGNYGYTF. The CDR3 DNA reads TGTGCCAGCAAATCCCAGGGAAACTATGGCTACACCTTC. The full variable domain, in which reference TRBV2 and TRBJ1-2 provide the parts outside the CDR3, is EPEVTQTPSHQVTQMGQEVILRCVPISNHLYFYWYRQILGQKVEFLVSFYNNEISEKSEIFDDQFSVERPDGSNFTLKIRSTKLEDSAMYFCASKSQGNYGYTFGSGTRLTVV.

The V gene is TRBV2, the J gene TRBJ2-7; 7 bases match TRBD1. The V gene's germline CDR1 is SNHLY and CDR2 FYNNEI. This CDR3 region has 14 residues. V was pared by 4 bases and J by 2 bases, with 5 bases of the junction left unmatched. The CDR3 DNA sequence: TGTGCCAGCAGTGTACAGGGGCCCACCTACGAGCAGTACTTC. It yields the protein CASSVQGPTYEQYF.

The chain uses TRBV2 and TRBJ1-1; D is possibly TRBD1 (5 bases). CDR3 length: 14 amino acids. The V end was cut by 6 bases, the J end by 1 base, with 12 bases between. Germline assignment: CDR1 SNHLY and CDR2 FYNNEI. CDR3 region: CASSLWGGNTEAFF. CDR3 sequence (DNA): TGTGCCAGCAGCTTATGGGGCGGGAACACTGAAGCTTTCTTT.

This clone was seen only a few times. The chain links TRBV5-1 to TRBJ1-1, with D perhaps matching TRBD1 (5 bases). There are 13 residues in the CDR3. The germline V gene has CDR1 SGHRS and CDR2 YFSETQ. The V end was cut by 5 bases, the J end by 4 bases, with 12 bases between. This CDR3 reads CASSRIQGTEAFF. In nucleotides, the CDR3 is TGCGCCAGCAGTCGTATCCAGGGCACTGAAGCTTTCTTT.